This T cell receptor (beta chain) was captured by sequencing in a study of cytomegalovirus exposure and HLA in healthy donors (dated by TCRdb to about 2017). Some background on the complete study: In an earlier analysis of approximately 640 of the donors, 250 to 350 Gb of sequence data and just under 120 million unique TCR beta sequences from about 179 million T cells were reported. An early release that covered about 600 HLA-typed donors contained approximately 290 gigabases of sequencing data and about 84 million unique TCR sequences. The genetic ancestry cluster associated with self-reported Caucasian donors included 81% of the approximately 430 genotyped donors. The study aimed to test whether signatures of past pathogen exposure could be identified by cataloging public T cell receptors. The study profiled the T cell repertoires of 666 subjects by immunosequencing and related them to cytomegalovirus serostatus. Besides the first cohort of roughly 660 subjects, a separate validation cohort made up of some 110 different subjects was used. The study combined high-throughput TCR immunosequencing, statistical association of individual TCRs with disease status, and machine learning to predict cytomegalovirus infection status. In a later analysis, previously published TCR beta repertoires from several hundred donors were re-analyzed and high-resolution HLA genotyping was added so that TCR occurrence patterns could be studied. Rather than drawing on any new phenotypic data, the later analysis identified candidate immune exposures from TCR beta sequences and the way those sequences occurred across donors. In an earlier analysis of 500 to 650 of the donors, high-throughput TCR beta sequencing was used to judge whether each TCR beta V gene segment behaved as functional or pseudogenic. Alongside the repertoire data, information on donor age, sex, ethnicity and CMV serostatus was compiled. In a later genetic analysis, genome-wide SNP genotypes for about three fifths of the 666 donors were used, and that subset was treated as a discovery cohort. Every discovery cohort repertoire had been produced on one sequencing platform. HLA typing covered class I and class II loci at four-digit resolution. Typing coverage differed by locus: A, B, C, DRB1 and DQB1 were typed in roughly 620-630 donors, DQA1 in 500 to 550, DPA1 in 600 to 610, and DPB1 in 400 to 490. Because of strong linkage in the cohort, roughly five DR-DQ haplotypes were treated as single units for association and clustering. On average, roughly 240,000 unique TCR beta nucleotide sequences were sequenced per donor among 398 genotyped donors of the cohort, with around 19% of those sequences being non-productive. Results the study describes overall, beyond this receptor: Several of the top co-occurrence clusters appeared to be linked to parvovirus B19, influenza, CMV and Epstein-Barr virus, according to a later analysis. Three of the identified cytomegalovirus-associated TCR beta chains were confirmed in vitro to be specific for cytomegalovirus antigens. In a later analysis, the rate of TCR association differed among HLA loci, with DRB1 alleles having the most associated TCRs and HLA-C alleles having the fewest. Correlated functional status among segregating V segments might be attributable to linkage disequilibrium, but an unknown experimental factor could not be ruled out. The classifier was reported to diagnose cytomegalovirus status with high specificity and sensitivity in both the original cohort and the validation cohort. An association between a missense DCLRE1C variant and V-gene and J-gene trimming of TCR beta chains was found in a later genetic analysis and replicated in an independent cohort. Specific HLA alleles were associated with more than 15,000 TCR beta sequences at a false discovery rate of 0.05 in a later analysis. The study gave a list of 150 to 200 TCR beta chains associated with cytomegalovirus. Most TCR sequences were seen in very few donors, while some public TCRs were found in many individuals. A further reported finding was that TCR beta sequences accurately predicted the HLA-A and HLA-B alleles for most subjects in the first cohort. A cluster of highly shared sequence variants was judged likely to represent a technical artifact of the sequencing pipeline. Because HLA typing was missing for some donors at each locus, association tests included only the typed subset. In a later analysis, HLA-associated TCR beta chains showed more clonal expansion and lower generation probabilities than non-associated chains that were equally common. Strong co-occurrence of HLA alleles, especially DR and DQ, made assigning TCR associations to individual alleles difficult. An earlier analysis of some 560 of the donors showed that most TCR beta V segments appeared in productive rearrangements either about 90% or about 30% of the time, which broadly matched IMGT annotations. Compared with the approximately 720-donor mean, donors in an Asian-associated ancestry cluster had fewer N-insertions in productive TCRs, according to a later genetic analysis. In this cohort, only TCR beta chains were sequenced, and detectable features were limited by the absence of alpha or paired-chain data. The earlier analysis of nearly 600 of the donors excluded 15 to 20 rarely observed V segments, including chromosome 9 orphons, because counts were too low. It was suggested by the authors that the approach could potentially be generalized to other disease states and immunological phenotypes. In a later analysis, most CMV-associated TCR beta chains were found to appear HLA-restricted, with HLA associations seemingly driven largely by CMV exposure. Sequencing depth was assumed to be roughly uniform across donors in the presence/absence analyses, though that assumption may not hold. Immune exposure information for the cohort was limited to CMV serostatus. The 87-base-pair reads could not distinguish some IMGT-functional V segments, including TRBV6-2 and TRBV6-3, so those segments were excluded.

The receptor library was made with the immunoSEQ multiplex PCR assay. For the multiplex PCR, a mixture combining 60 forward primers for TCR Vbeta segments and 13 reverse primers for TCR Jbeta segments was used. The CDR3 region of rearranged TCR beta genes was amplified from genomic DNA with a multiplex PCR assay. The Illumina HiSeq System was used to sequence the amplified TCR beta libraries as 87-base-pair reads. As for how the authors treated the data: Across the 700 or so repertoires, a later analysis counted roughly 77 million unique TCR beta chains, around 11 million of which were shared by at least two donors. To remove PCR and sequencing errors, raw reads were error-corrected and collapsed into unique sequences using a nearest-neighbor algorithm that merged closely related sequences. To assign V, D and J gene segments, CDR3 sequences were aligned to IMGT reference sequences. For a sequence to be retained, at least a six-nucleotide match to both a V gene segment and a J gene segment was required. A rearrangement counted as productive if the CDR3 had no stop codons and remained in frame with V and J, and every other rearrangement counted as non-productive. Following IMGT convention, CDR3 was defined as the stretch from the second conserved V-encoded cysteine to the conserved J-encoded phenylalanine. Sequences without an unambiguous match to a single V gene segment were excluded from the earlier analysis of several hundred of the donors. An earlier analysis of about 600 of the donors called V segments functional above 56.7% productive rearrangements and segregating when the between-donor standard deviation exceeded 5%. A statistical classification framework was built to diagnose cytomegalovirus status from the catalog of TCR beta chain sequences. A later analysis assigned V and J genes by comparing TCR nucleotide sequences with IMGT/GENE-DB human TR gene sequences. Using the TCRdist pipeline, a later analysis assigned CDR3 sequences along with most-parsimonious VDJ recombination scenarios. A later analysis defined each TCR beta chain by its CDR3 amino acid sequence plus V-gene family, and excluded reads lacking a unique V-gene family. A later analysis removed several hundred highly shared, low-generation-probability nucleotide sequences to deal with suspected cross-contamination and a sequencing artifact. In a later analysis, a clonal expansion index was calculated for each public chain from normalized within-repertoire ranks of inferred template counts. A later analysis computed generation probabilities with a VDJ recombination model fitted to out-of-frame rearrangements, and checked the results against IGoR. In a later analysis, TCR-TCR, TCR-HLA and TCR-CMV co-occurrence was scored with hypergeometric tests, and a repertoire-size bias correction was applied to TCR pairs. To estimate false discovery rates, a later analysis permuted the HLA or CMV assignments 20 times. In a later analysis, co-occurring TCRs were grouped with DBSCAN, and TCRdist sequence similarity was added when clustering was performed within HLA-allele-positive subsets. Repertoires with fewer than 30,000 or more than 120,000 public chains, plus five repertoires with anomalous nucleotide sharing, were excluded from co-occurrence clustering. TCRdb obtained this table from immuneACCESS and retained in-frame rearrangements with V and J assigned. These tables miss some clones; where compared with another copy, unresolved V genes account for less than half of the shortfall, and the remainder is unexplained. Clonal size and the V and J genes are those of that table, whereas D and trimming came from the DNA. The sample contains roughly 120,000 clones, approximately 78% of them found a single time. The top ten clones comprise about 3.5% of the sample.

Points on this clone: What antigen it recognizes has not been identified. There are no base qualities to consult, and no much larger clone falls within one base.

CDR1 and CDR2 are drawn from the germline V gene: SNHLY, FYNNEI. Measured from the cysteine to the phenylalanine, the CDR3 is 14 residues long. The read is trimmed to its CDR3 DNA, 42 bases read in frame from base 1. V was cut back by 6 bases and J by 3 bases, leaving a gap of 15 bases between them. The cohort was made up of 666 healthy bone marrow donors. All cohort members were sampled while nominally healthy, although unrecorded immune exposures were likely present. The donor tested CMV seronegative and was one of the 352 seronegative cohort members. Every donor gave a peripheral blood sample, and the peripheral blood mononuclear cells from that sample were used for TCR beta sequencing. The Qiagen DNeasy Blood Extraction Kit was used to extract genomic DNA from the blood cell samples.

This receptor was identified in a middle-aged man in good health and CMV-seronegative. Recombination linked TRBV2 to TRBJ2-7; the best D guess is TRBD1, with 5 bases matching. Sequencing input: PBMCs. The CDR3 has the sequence CASRRETRDYEQYF. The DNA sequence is TGTGCCAGCAGAAGAGAGACCAGGGACTACGAGCAGTACTTC.